Shown below are 32 T cell receptor beta chains from a single sample sequenced in a study of cytomegalovirus exposure and HLA in healthy donors. 13 Jbeta primers and 60 Vbeta primers were used for the PCR. TCRdb's table, derived via immunoSEQ multiplex PCR, lists solely in-frame clones and lacks some. The sample records fewer than 130,000 clones, around 80% being singletons. Material for sequencing was PBMCs. The receptors stem from a female donor in good health and CMV-seropositive.

This clone was seen a handful of times. The chain employs TRBV9 and TRBJ2-5; 10 bases map to TRBD1. The CDR3 has 16 amino acids. The ends lost 3 bases at V and 3 bases at J; junction bases unmatched: 8. The germline CDR1 and CDR2 sequences are SGDLS and YYNGEE. The CDR3 loop reads CASSGPGQGPEETQYF. The CDR3 DNA follows: TGTGCCAGCAGCGGACCGGGACAGGGGCCGGAAGAGACCCAGTACTTC.

Details on this clone: A read error may produce the germline difference seen at one junction end. At the DNA level, this CDR3 is encoded by other sequences in the same sample as well. J is TRBJ2-1 and V is TRBV19, with 7 nucleotides matching TRBD2. The CDR3 extends over 18 amino acids. The V gene's germline CDR1 is LNHDA and CDR2 SQIVND (reference sequence). CDR3 protein: CASSRWGWLADSYNEQFF. The CDR3 DNA is TGTGCCTCCTCCCGGTGGGGCTGGCTAGCGGACTCCTATAATGAGCAGTTCTTC.

V is TRBV2 and J is TRBJ2-2; D is unresolved. From germline, CDR1 is SNHLY and CDR2 FYNNEI. The CDR3 is 14 amino acids. The ends were cut back, 6 bases at V and 5 bases at J, with 13 bases in the middle. In nucleotides, the CDR3 is TGTGCCAGCAGCTTTGTTGTCCTTACCGGGGAGCTGTTTTTT. This sequence encodes CASSFVVLTGELFF.

The chain combines TRBV5-1 with TRBJ2-5; TRBD1 aligns across 11 bases. The CDR3 consists of 14 residues. Trimming at V came to 4 bases and at J to 5 bases, leaving 4 bases not matched to a gene. The germline CDR1 and CDR2 sequences are SGHRS and YFSETQ. The CDR3 loop is CASSMGQGVETQYF. In DNA form, the CDR3 reads TGCGCCAGCAGCATGGGACAGGGGGTTGAGACCCAGTACTTC.

The chain joins TRBV6-1 to TRBJ2-1; D is ambiguous. V shed 2 bases and J shed 7 bases, with 6 bases lying between them. Germline V gene sequence: CDR1 MNHNS, CDR2 SASEGT. The CDR3 totals 12 residues. The CDR3 is CASSESVNEQFF. CDR3 in DNA: TGTGCCAGCAGTGAATCGGTAAATGAGCAGTTCTTC.

This clone was observed once. The chain has TRBV18 and TRBJ2-5; 10 bases align to TRBD2. This CDR3 has 15 residues. CDR1 is KGHSH and CDR2 is LQKENI in the germline V gene. J lost 5 bases, V lost 4 bases, and 7 bases had no gene match. CDR3 nucleotides: TGTGCCAGCTCACTTACAGCGGGAGGGCCCGAGACCCAGTACTTC. Protein sequence: CASSLTAGGPETQYF.

This clone was recorded only once. The rearrangement joins TRBV6-4 to TRBJ2-3, with a possible D match to TRBD1 (5 bases). The V end was cut by 6 bases, the J end by 1 base, with 14 bases between. Germline assignment: CDR1 MRHNA and CDR2 SNTAGT. This CDR3 spans 15 amino acids. The CDR3 here is CASSEEMGRTDTQYF. CDR3 in DNA: TGTGCCAGCAGCGAGGAGATGGGGCGCACAGATACGCAGTATTTT.

The rearrangement links TRBV7-2 to TRBJ2-7, with D maybe TRBD2 (6 bases). V was shortened by 5 bases and J by 6 bases, with 20 bases between the two germline ends. The germline V gene encodes CDR1 SGHTA and CDR2 FQGNSA. The CDR3 consists of 15 residues. The CDR3 DNA is TGTGCCAGCAGCCGGGGGTCGTGGGGAAAGGGCGAGCAGTACTTC. It codes for CASSRGSWGKGEQYF.

The chain uses TRBV2 and TRBJ2-1; 10 nucleotides line up with TRBD1. The germline V gene has CDR1 SNHLY and CDR2 FYNNEI. Unmatched junction bases numbered 11, after V lost 5 bases and J lost 10 bases. The length of the CDR3 is 15 residues. The CDR3 nucleotides are TGTGCCAGCAGTAACCGGGACAGGGGCTTTTGGGAGCAGTTCTTC. It codes for CASSNRDRGFWEQFF.

The rearrangement links TRBV19 to TRBJ2-2; a weak D match, TRBD2 (5 bases). CDR1 and CDR2 from the germline V gene are LNHDA and SQIVND (reference sequence). The ends were cut back, 4 bases at V and 6 bases at J, with 27 bases in the middle. CDR3 size: 19 residues. For the CDR3, the DNA is TGTGCCAGTAGTAAACCTCCACGGGGAAGGTTTGGAAGGGCCGGGGAGCTGTTTTTT. Translated, it gives CASSKPPRGRFGRAGELFF. Filled out from reference TRBV19 and TRBJ2-2, the complete variable domain reads DGGITQSPKYLFRKEGQNVTLSCEQNLNHDAMYWYRQDPGQGLRLIYYSQIVNDFQKGDIAEGYSVSREKKESFPLTVTSAQKNPTAFYLCASSKPPRGRFGRAGELFFGEGSRLTVL.

This sequence joins TRBV5-1 and TRBJ1-3; 7 bases fit TRBD1. CDR3 length: 14 residues. Germline loops: CDR1 SGHRS, CDR2 YFSETQ. The ends lost 4 bases at V and 4 bases at J; junction bases unmatched: 5. The CDR3 loop is CASSDGTAGNTIYF. The CDR3 DNA follows: TGCGCCAGCAGCGACGGGACAGCCGGAAACACCATATATTTT.

The J gene is TRBJ2-3, the V gene TRBV10-3; 8 positions agree with TRBD2. Germline V gives CDR1 ENHRY, CDR2 SYGVKD. The J segment lost 2 bases and the V segment lost 0 bases, leaving 4 bases of the junction unmatched. This CDR3 contains 16 residues. CDR3: CAISESAGGLTDTQYF. The CDR3 DNA follows: TGTGCCATCAGTGAGTCTGCGGGAGGCCTCACAGATACGCAGTATTTT.

The chain recombines TRBV6-5 with TRBJ2-1, with TRBD1 identical over 9 bases. The V gene's germline CDR1 is MNHEY and CDR2 SVGAGI. CDR3 size: 15 residues. With 5 bases clipped from V and 7 bases from J, the junction kept 9 bases outside the gene matches. CDR3 region: CASSNRGQGTNEQFF. The CDR3 coding sequence is TGTGCCAGCAGTAACCGGGGACAGGGTACAAATGAGCAGTTCTTC.

The CDR3 spells CASRTPTENTEAFF. The CDR3 DNA reads TGTGCCAGTAGGACACCGACAGAGAACACTGAAGCTTTCTTT. V usage is TRBV19 and J usage is TRBJ1-1, with TRBD1 as a possible D gene (5 bases). In germline, CDR1 is LNHDA, CDR2 SQIVND (reference sequence). Trimming shortened V by 6 bases and J by 1 base, and 12 bases separated the two germline ends. The CDR3 has 14 amino acids.

This sequence joins TRBV6-5 and TRBJ2-3; a weak D match, TRBD2 (5 bases). This CDR3 has 14 residues. CDR1 and CDR2 from the germline V gene are MNHEY and SVGAGI. Trimming took 0 bases from V and 5 from J, leaving 9 bases between them. The CDR3 DNA reads TGTGCCAGCAGTTACTCCGAACTAGGAGATACGCAGTATTTT. This translates into CASSYSELGDTQYF.

A single count supports this clone. The chain combines TRBV20-1 with TRBJ2-1; D unresolved. Germline CDR1 reads DFQATT; CDR2 reads SNEGSKA (reference sequence). CDR3 length equals 10 residues. Trimming took 7 bases from V and 3 from J, leaving 4 bases between them. CDR3 in amino acids: CSVLYNEQFF. CDR3 nucleotide sequence: TGCAGTGTTCTCTACAATGAGCAGTTCTTC.

J is TRBJ2-2 and V is TRBV5-1; 7 nucleotides agree with TRBD2. Per germline, CDR1 SGHRS and CDR2 YFSETQ. CDR3 size: 15 residues. Losses at the gene ends were 2 bases for V and 1 base for J; bases not matched to a gene: 2. The CDR3 coding sequence is TGCGCCAGCAGCTTACGCGGGGGGAACACCGGGGAGCTGTTTTTT. This sequence encodes CASSLRGGNTGELFF.

This clone was found a few times. This rearrangement joins TRBV6-1 to TRBJ2-7; TRBD2 aligns across 11 bases. This CDR3 is built from 13 residues. The ends lost 8 bases at V and 6 bases at J; junction bases unmatched: 6. In germline, CDR1 is MNHNS, CDR2 SASEGT. Written as DNA, the CDR3 is TGTGCCAGCTACTTAGCGGGAGGGCTCGAGCAGTACTTC. It yields the protein CASYLAGGLEQYF.

The chain uses TRBV2 and TRBJ2-1, with TRBD1 matching over 9 bases. V gave up 6 bases and J gave up 2 bases; unmatched junction bases: 5. This CDR3 comprises 15 residues. Germline-derived CDR1 and CDR2 are SNHLY and FYNNEI. The CDR3 sequence: CASRTGQGPYNEQFF. CDR3 sequence (DNA): TGTGCCAGCAGGACGGGACAGGGCCCCTACAATGAGCAGTTCTTC. The entire variable domain, with the rest obtained from reference TRBV2 and TRBJ2-1, is as follows: EPEVTQTPSHQVTQMGQEVILRCVPISNHLYFYWYRQILGQKVEFLVSFYNNEISEKSEIFDDQFSVERPDGSNFTLKIRSTKLEDSAMYFCASRTGQGPYNEQFFGPGTRLTVL.

The genes are TRBV5-1 and TRBJ2-1, with D maybe TRBD2 (6 bases). V was pared by 4 bases and J by 9 bases, with 8 bases between. Per the germline V gene, CDR1 is SGHRS and CDR2 is YFSETQ. The CDR3 runs 11 residues. The CDR3 nucleotides are TGCGCCAGCAGCCAGGGACTTGAGCAGTTCTTC. It yields the protein CASSQGLEQFF. The full variable domain, its missing parts supplied by reference TRBV5-1 and TRBJ2-1, is KAGVTQTPRYLIKTRGQQVTLSCSPISGHRSVSWYQQTPGQGLQFLFEYFSETQRNKGNFPGRFSGRQFSNSRSEMNVSTLELGDSALYLCASSQGLEQFFGPGTRLTVL.

CDR3 nucleotides: TGTGCCAGCAGTTACAGGGAGGACCAGTACTTC. This gives the protein CASSYREDQYF. The chain joins TRBV6-5 to TRBJ2-5, with D possibly matching TRBD2 (6 bases). Germline-derived CDR1 and CDR2 are MNHEY and SVGAGI. This CDR3 is 11 amino acids long. V lost 2 bases to trimming and J lost 10 bases, with 8 bases between them.

The rearrangement uses TRBV29-1 and TRBJ1-3; TRBD1 matches 8 bases. The V gene's germline CDR1 is SQVTM and CDR2 ANQGSEA. This CDR3 spans 15 amino acids. V trimming: 6 bases; J trimming: 0 bases; junction bases outside the gene matches: 7. As DNA, the CDR3 is TGCAGCGTCGCGGACAGGGCGTTCTCTGGAAACACCATATATTTT. Translating gives CSVADRAFSGNTIYF.

The V gene is TRBV6-1, the J gene TRBJ1-5, with 9 bases aligning to TRBD1. Germline assignment: CDR1 MNHNS and CDR2 SASEGT. J gave up 7 bases and V 6 bases, and 7 bases lay outside the gene matches. The CDR3 spans 14 residues. The CDR3 spells CASSPDRGQQPQHF. Written as DNA, the CDR3 is TGTGCCAGCAGCCCGGACAGGGGACAACAGCCCCAGCATTTT.

This clone was recorded only once. This chain connects TRBV6-6 to TRBJ2-1; 8 nucleotides line up with TRBD2. This CDR3 contains 16 residues. Germline V CDR1 and CDR2: MNHNY, SVGAGI (reference sequence). Trimming removed 5 bases from V and 7 bases from J; junction bases left unmatched: 13. The CDR3 protein is CASSPQPAGEGNEQFF. DNA of the CDR3: TGTGCCAGCAGTCCTCAGCCAGCGGGAGAGGGTAATGAGCAGTTCTTC.

Only a few counts were recorded for this clone. The V and J genes are TRBV5-1 and TRBJ2-4; D is possibly TRBD1 (6 bases). The CDR3 is 16 amino acids. V was cut by 0 bases and J by 6 bases, with 16 bases left in between. Looked up from germline, CDR1 is SGHRS and CDR2 is YFSETQ. The CDR3 DNA sequence: TGCGCCAGCAGCTTGGAGGCCAGGGGTATCGGAAACATTCAGTACTTC. Translated: CASSLEARGIGNIQYF.

J is TRBJ1-5 and V is TRBV6-1; D is perhaps TRBD1 (5 bases). This CDR3 has 12 amino acids. V was cut by 5 bases and J by 7 bases, with 9 bases left in between. CDR1 MNHNS and CDR2 SASEGT come from the germline V gene. The CDR3 reads CASSPGWQPQHF. In DNA, the CDR3 is TGTGCCAGCAGTCCAGGGTGGCAGCCCCAGCATTTT.

This clone was recorded only once. The chain recombines TRBV7-8 with TRBJ2-2, with D perhaps TRBD2 (6 bases). The V end was cut by 7 bases, the J end by 1 base, with 10 bases between. The germline gives CDR1 SGHVS, CDR2 FQNEAQ. This CDR3 has 14 residues. CDR3 sequence: CASKGLVNTGELFF. The CDR3 region has the DNA TGTGCCAGCAAGGGACTGGTGAACACCGGGGAGCTGTTTTTT.

The rearrangement links TRBV2 to TRBJ2-3; 7 nucleotides line up with TRBD2. CDR1 and CDR2 from the germline V gene are SNHLY and FYNNEI. V trimming: 6 bases; J trimming: 1 base; junction bases outside the gene matches: 7. The CDR3 consists of 15 residues. CDR3 sequence (DNA): TGTGCCAGCAGCCGACTAGCCTCGGGCACAGATACGCAGTATTTT. Encoded protein: CASSRLASGTDTQYF.

The gene calls are TRBV29-1 and TRBJ2-5; D may be TRBD2 (6 bases). The V end lost 6 bases, the J end lost 5 bases, and 16 bases lay between the germline ends. This CDR3 region has 13 residues. Per the germline V gene, CDR1 is SQVTM and CDR2 is ANQGSEA. The CDR3 protein is CSVSTGVGETQYF. The CDR3 DNA sequence: TGCAGCGTCTCGACGGGGGTCGGGGAGACCCAGTACTTC.

The chain links TRBV4-2 to TRBJ2-7, with D hard to call. V gave up 0 bases and J gave up 6 bases, with 3 bases separating them. CDR1 LGHNA and CDR2 YNFKEQ come from the germline V gene. There are 11 residues in the CDR3. The CDR3 region is CASSQEAEQYF. Written as DNA, the CDR3 is TGTGCCAGCAGCCAAGAAGCCGAGCAGTACTTC.

V gene TRBV5-6 combines with J gene TRBJ2-7; TRBD1 aligns across 7 bases. The V gene end was trimmed by 0 bases and the J gene end by 0 bases; junction bases not matched to a gene: 6. Germline-derived CDR1 and CDR2 are SGHDT and YYEEEE. The CDR3 length is 16 residues. The CDR3 nucleotides are TGTGCCAGCAGCTTGGGGGCCAGGGGGAGCTCCTACGAGCAGTACTTC. Its protein is CASSLGARGSSYEQYF.

The chain is built from TRBV19 and TRBJ1-1; D is perhaps TRBD1 (5 bases). CDR1 and CDR2 (germline): LNHDA, SQIVND (reference sequence). Trimming took off 8 bases at V and 2 bases at J, with 12 bases between the two ends. The CDR3 length is 13 residues. CDR3 DNA sequence: TGTGCCAGTCAAGACAGAATCAACACTGAAGCTTTCTTT. Translation: CASQDRINTEAFF.